These 23 T cell receptor beta chains came from one sample sequenced in a study of T cells in localized non-small cell lung cancer. Sequencing was performed with immunoSEQ multiplex PCR; in TCRdb, only in-frame clones are kept and a portion is missing. The sample yields about 54,000 clones, around 81% seen once. This specimen consisted of peripheral blood, obtained before any cancer treatment. These receptors all come from a female donor aged 60 or older with stage II squamous cell lung carcinoma.

Concerning this clone itself: Other DNA sequences within the sample encode an identical CDR3. This chain uses TRBV6-5 with TRBJ1-1; 7 bases are a match to TRBD1. CDR1 MNHEY and CDR2 SVGAGI come from the germline V gene. The V gene end was trimmed by 0 bases and the J gene end by 3 bases; junction bases not matched to a gene: 4. The CDR3 extends over 15 amino acids. This CDR3 reads CASSYSPGGDTEAFF. DNA for the CDR3: TGTGCCAGCAGTTACTCTCCAGGGGGGGACACTGAAGCTTTCTTT.

V is TRBV7-9 and J is TRBJ1-5; TRBD1 matches at 9 bases. The V gene end was trimmed by 4 bases and the J gene end by 6 bases; junction bases not matched to a gene: 7. Germline values: CDR1 SEHNR, CDR2 FQNEAQ (reference sequence). This CDR3 contains 15 residues. CDR3 coding DNA: TGTGCCAGCAGCTATCCGGGACAGGGAAGTCAGCCCCAGCATTTT. It is translated as CASSYPGQGSQPQHF.

The V call is TRBV13, the J call TRBJ2-1; TRBD2 matches 13 bases. The CDR3 totals 16 residues. Germline V gene sequence: CDR1 PRHDT, CDR2 FYEKMQ (reference sequence). Losses at the gene ends were 5 bases for V and 5 bases for J; bases not matched to a gene: 6. The CDR3 nucleotides read TGTGCCAGCAGCCTAAGGACTAGCGGGGGTAACAATGAGCAGTTCTTC. Its translation is CASSLRTSGGNNEQFF.

J is TRBJ2-7 and V is TRBV6-5; the match to TRBD2 covers 10 bases. The CDR3 totals 15 residues. Germline V gene data show CDR1 as MNHEY and CDR2 as SVGAGI. V dropped 5 bases and J dropped 2; count of bases not matched to a gene: 6. CDR3 sequence: CASSLTSGDTYEQYF. In DNA form, the CDR3 reads TGTGCCAGCAGTCTAACTAGCGGGGATACCTACGAGCAGTACTTC.

For the CDR3, the DNA is TGTGCCAGCAGTGAAGTGGGAGGAAACACCATATATTTT. Amino acid sequence: CASSEVGGNTIYF. The chain carries TRBV6-1 and TRBJ1-3, with unresolved D. This CDR3 is 13 amino acids long. Germline CDR1 MNHNS, CDR2 SASEGT. Trimming took off 1 base at V and 4 bases at J, with 5 bases between the two ends.

The rearrangement uses TRBV19 and TRBJ2-2, with TRBD2 matching over 8 bases. Per germline, CDR1 LNHDA and CDR2 SQIVND (reference sequence). With V trimmed by 5 bases and J by 5 bases, 10 bases remained unmatched. This CDR3 comprises 16 residues. The CDR3 DNA is TGTGCCAGTAGTCCCCACAGCGGGGGTCTGACCGGGGAGCTGTTTTTT. It specifies CASSPHSGGLTGELFF.

CDR3 protein: CASSERPPPLAGGYTF. CDR3 coding DNA: TGTGCCAGCAGTGAACGGCCCCCACCGTTAGCTGGTGGCTACACCTTC. The V call is TRBV2, the J call TRBJ1-2; D is unresolved. CDR3 length equals 16 residues. Germline loops: CDR1 SNHLY, CDR2 FYNNEI. V lost 2 bases and J 7 bases, leaving 20 bases between the germline ends. Using reference TRBV2 and TRBJ1-2 for the parts outside the CDR3, the full variable domain is EPEVTQTPSHQVTQMGQEVILRCVPISNHLYFYWYRQILGQKVEFLVSFYNNEISEKSEIFDDQFSVERPDGSNFTLKIRSTKLEDSAMYFCASSERPPPLAGGYTFGSGTRLTVV.

The V call is TRBV2, the J call TRBJ1-5; D not resolved. Trimming took 4 bases from V and 4 from J, leaving 17 bases between them. Looked up from germline, CDR1 is SNHLY and CDR2 is FYNNEI. The CDR3 loop spans 16 amino acids. The CDR3 sequence is CASSAESQDWNQPQHF. The CDR3 DNA reads TGTGCCAGCAGTGCGGAGTCGCAGGATTGGAATCAGCCCCAGCATTTT.

J is TRBJ1-4 and V is TRBV27, with 8 nucleotides matching TRBD1. Germline V gene lookup returns CDR1 MNHEY and CDR2 SMNVEV (reference sequence). The V segment lost 0 bases and the J segment 8 bases; nucleotides outside the gene matches: 26. The CDR3 length is 22 residues. The CDR3, as DNA: TGTGCCAGCAGTTTATCACAGACTCGCTCCGGGACAGGACTGGCCCGGGAAGAAAAACTGTTTTTT. This codes for CASSLSQTRSGTGLAREEKLFF. The variable domain in full, completed from reference TRBV27 and TRBJ1-4, reads EAQVTQNPRYLITVTGKKLTVTCSQNMNHEYMSWYRQDPGLGLRQIYYSMNVEVTDKGDVPEGYKVSRKEKRNFPLILESPSPNQTSLYFCASSLSQTRSGTGLAREEKLFFGSGTQLSVL.

The rearrangement links TRBV29-1 to TRBJ2-3; D gene unclear. V lost 0 bases and J lost 1, with 2 bases in between. This CDR3 comprises 12 residues. Germline V gene sequence: CDR1 SQVTM, CDR2 ANQGSEA. CDR3 in amino acids: CSVEEGTDTQYF. CDR3 DNA sequence: TGCAGCGTTGAAGAGGGCACAGATACGCAGTATTTT.

The chain joins TRBV29-1 to TRBJ2-7; 7 nucleotides line up with TRBD1. Germline trimming cut 6 bases from V and 7 bases from J; bases unmatched to any gene: 9. Germline V lookup: CDR1 SQVTM, CDR2 ANQGSEA. There are 12 residues in the CDR3. The CDR3 protein is CSVKGQWFEQYF. DNA of the CDR3: TGCAGCGTCAAGGGACAGTGGTTTGAGCAGTACTTC.

V is TRBV30 and J is TRBJ1-2, with 10 positions matching TRBD1. This CDR3 spans 13 amino acids. Trimming took 8 bases from V and 2 from J; bases not matched to a gene: 5. Looked up from germline, CDR1 is GTSNPN and CDR2 is SVGIG (reference sequence). For the CDR3, the DNA is TGTGCCAGTCCGGGACAGGGGAACTATGGCTACACCTTC. Amino acids: CASPGQGNYGYTF.

The rearrangement links TRBV6-5 to TRBJ2-2, with D unresolved. The ends were cut back, 10 bases at V and 6 bases at J, with 18 bases in the middle. CDR3 length: 14 amino acids. Germline CDR1 MNHEY, CDR2 SVGAGI. This CDR3 reads CATSLKLGSGELFF. CDR3 DNA: TGTGCCACTTCCCTCAAATTAGGGTCCGGGGAGCTGTTTTTT.

This rearrangement joins TRBV6-1 to TRBJ1-1; a weak D match, TRBD1 (5 bases). The CDR3 runs 14 residues. Germline V gives CDR1 MNHNS, CDR2 SASEGT. Trimming took 4 bases from V and 4 from J, leaving 13 bases between them. The CDR3 sequence: CASSVGGWGTEAFF. CDR3 DNA sequence: TGTGCCAGCAGTGTGGGGGGGTGGGGCACTGAAGCTTTCTTT.

The chain carries TRBV19 and TRBJ1-3; no definite D call. V lost 4 bases, J lost 0 bases, and 10 bases lay in between. The germline V gene encodes CDR1 LNHDA and CDR2 SQIVND (reference sequence). The CDR3 is made up of 15 amino acids. Here the CDR3 DNA reads TGTGCCAGTAGTACGCTTGGGAGCTCTGGAAACACCATATATTTT. It is translated as CASSTLGSSGNTIYF.

The genes are TRBV5-8 and TRBJ2-3; 10 bases are shared with TRBD1. This CDR3 contains 15 residues. Trimming at V came to 4 bases and at J to 2 bases, leaving 4 bases not matched to a gene. CDR1 SGHTS and CDR2 YDEGEE come from the germline V gene. The CDR3 spells CASSAGTGVTDTQYF. The CDR3 nucleotides read TGTGCCAGCAGCGCGGGGACAGGGGTCACAGATACGCAGTATTTT.

The chain carries TRBV9 and TRBJ1-1, with 9 bases aligning to TRBD1. This CDR3 is 16 amino acids long. Per the germline V gene, CDR1 is SGDLS and CDR2 is YYNGEE. V trimming: 4 bases; J trimming: 1 base; junction bases outside the gene matches: 8. The CDR3 DNA follows: TGTGCCAGCAGCAACGACAGGGGGTCAAGGAACACTGAAGCTTTCTTT. Translating it yields CASSNDRGSRNTEAFF.

This clone was seen just once. This sequence joins TRBV5-1 and TRBJ1-2, with TRBD1 matching 7 bases. Germline V lookup: CDR1 SGHRS, CDR2 YFSETQ. This CDR3 spans 13 amino acids. Trimming removed 1 base from V and 3 bases from J; junction bases left unmatched: 0. The CDR3 bases are TGCGCCAGCAGCTTGACAGGGGACTATGGCTACACCTTC. This codes for CASSLTGDYGYTF.

CDR3 coding DNA: TGTGCCAGCTCACCATACAGGGACTCCTACGAGCAGTACTTC. Translating it yields CASSPYRDSYEQYF. The chain combines TRBV18 with TRBJ2-7, with a possible D match to TRBD1 (6 bases). The CDR3 spans 14 residues. Trimming stripped 2 bases from V and 0 bases from J, with 8 bases between. CDR1 KGHSH and CDR2 LQKENI come from the germline V gene. The variable domain in full, completed from reference TRBV18 and TRBJ2-7, reads NAGVMQNPRHLVRRRGQEARLRCSPMKGHSHVYWYRQLPEEGLKFMVYLQKENIIDESGMPKERFSAEFPKEGPSILRIQQVVRGDSAAYFCASSPYRDSYEQYFGPGTRLTVT.

A word on this clone: Other DNA sequences in this specimen translate into the identical CDR3. DNA for the CDR3: TGCGCCAGCAGCTTGGGGTCCACCGGGGAGCTGTTTTTT. Translation: CASSLGSTGELFF. The gene calls are TRBV5-1 and TRBJ2-2; no definite D call. The CDR3 loop spans 13 amino acids. The ends were cut back, 0 bases at V and 4 bases at J, with 4 bases in the middle. Germline values: CDR1 SGHRS, CDR2 YFSETQ. Using reference TRBV5-1 and TRBJ2-2 for the parts outside the CDR3, the full variable domain is KAGVTQTPRYLIKTRGQQVTLSCSPISGHRSVSWYQQTPGQGLQFLFEYFSETQRNKGNFPGRFSGRQFSNSRSEMNVSTLELGDSALYLCASSLGSTGELFFGEGSRLTVL.

This sequence joins TRBV19 and TRBJ1-1; D possibly corresponds to TRBD1 (5 bases). CDR3 length: 15 amino acids. Germline V CDR1 and CDR2: LNHDA, SQIVND (reference sequence). Trimming pared 5 bases from V and 0 bases from J, leaving 13 bases between. The DNA of the CDR3 is TGTGCCAGTAGTGGATTGGGACTGATGAACACTGAAGCTTTCTTT. Translating gives CASSGLGLMNTEAFF.

The chain has TRBV27 and TRBJ1-3, with D tentatively TRBD1 (5 bases). The CDR3 sequence is 15 residues long. The germline V gene has CDR1 MNHEY and CDR2 SMNVEV (reference sequence). V lost 4 bases, J lost 9 bases, and 19 bases lay in between. The chain's CDR3 is CASSSAQGVGGTIYF. CDR3 bases: TGTGCCAGCAGTTCGGCCCAGGGTGTTGGAGGCACCATATATTTT.

V usage is TRBV21-1 and J usage is TRBJ1-5. TRBV21-1 is given as a pseudogene. This CDR3 spans 15 amino acids. CDR3 nucleotide sequence: TGTGCCAGCAGCAAAGGATCAGGCGGCCCACGGCCCCAGCATTTT. Translated, it gives CASSKGSGGPRPQHF.